These 20 T cell receptor beta chains were sequenced from one sample in a study of CD8 T cells in Susac syndrome (dated by TCRdb to the late 2010s). Preparation of the library involved the immunoSEQ multiplex PCR assay. RNA was extracted with the RNeasy kit and roughly 0.45 to 1 ug was reverse transcribed using random hexamers. TCRdb applied fastp at Q25 and MiXCR to the public reads, then kept only in-frame beta chains. Rows are unified per CDR3 protein, each entry keeping the most common DNA and genes. The table for this sample lists about 120,000 distinct CDR3 sequences; roughly 94% of them were counted only once. The ten largest clones add up to around 0.12% of the sample. The sequenced material came from CD4+ T cells from PBMCs. The receptors stem from a human donor with multiple sclerosis.

The CDR3 here is CASSYPYLGQGRPQETQYF. The CDR3 DNA is TGTGCCAGCAGTTACCCATACCTGGGACAGGGGCGTCCCCAAGAGACCCAGTACTTC. This chain uses TRBV6-5 with TRBJ2-5; 10 positions agree with TRBD1. The CDR3 covers 19 residues. V lost 2 bases, J lost 1 base, and 13 bases stayed unmatched. CDR1 and CDR2 from the germline V gene are MNHEY and SVGAGI.

The V and J genes are TRBV28 and TRBJ1-2; a weak D match, TRBD1 (6 bases). In germline, CDR1 is MDHEN, CDR2 SYDVKM. Trimming left V 3 bases short and J 0 bases short, with 14 bases between. This CDR3 is built from 16 residues. CDR3 coding DNA: TGTGCCAGCAGTTTTCTGGGGGGCGTAGCTAACTATGGCTACACCTTC. Encoded protein: CASSFLGGVANYGYTF.

This rearrangement joins TRBV9 to TRBJ2-7; D is ambiguous. CDR1 and CDR2 (germline): SGDLS, YYNGEE. CDR3 length: 14 amino acids. Trimming cost V 0 bases and J 0 bases, with 7 bases left between them. The CDR3 sequence is CASSVDVSSYEQYF. The CDR3 DNA is TGTGCCAGCAGCGTAGATGTGAGCTCCTACGAGCAGTACTTC. The whole variable domain, filled in from reference TRBV9 and TRBJ2-7, reads DSGVTQTPKHLITATGQRVTLRCSPRSGDLSVYWYQQSLDQGLQFLIQYYNGEERAKGNILERFSAQQFPDLHSELNLSSLELGDSALYFCASSVDVSSYEQYFGPGTRLTVT.

This clonotype appeared a single time. This rearrangement joins TRBV7-2 to TRBJ2-5; TRBD1 matches at 8 bases. CDR1 is SGHTA, CDR2 FQGNSA, per germline. V lost 7 bases, J lost 5 bases, and 12 bases stayed unmatched. The CDR3 is 15 amino acids. CDR3 sequence: CASTLQGVFGETQYF. CDR3 sequence (DNA): TGTGCCAGCACCCTACAGGGGGTGTTCGGGGAGACCCAGTACTTC.

J is TRBJ2-2 and V is TRBV11-2; 7 bases map to TRBD2. This CDR3 is built from 19 residues. Germline values: CDR1 SGHAT, CDR2 FQNNGV. Trimming removed 3 bases from V and 2 bases from J; junction bases left unmatched: 15. CDR3 sequence: CASSFLSGGGYLNTGELFF. In DNA form, the CDR3 reads TGTGCCAGCAGCTTCCTAAGTGGGGGGGGATACCTAAACACCGGGGAGCTGTTTTTT. Supplemented by reference TRBV11-2 and TRBJ2-2, the full variable domain reads EAGVAQSPRYKIIEKRQSVAFWCNPISGHATLYWYQQILGQGPKLLIQFQNNGVVDDSQLPKDRFSAERLKGVDSTLKIQPAKLEDSAVYLCASSFLSGGGYLNTGELFFGEGSRLTVL.

The V call is TRBV5-1, the J call TRBJ2-1; 12 positions agree with TRBD2. J lost 2 bases, V lost 4 bases, and 1 base had no gene match. In germline, CDR1 is SGHRS, CDR2 YFSETQ. This CDR3 is 15 amino acids long. The chain's CDR3 is CASSRLAGAYNEQFF. The CDR3 DNA sequence: TGCGCCAGCAGCCGACTAGCGGGGGCCTACAATGAGCAGTTCTTC.

The rearrangement joins TRBV25-1 to TRBJ2-3; D ambiguous. The V and J ends lost 4 bases and 5 bases respectively, with 4 bases between them. This CDR3 has 11 amino acids. The germline gives CDR1 MGHDK, CDR2 SYGVNS. CDR3 DNA: TGTGCCAGCAGTGGCCTAGATACGCAGTATTTT. It codes for CASSGLDTQYF.

This chain connects TRBV15 to TRBJ2-4; TRBD1 or TRBD2 may be the D gene (5 bases each). V lost 1 base and J lost 7, with 14 bases in between. Germline-derived CDR1 and CDR2 are LNHNV and YYDKDF (reference sequence). The CDR3 is made up of 15 amino acids. DNA of the CDR3: TGTGCCACCAGCAGAGGTGGGGGTTCGGGGAACATTCAGTACTTC. The encoded protein is CATSRGGGSGNIQYF.

The V and J genes are TRBV6-6 and TRBJ2-3; D remains ambiguous. There are 14 residues in the CDR3. The V end lost 8 bases, the J end lost 0 bases, and 12 bases lay between the germline ends. Germline values: CDR1 MNHNY, CDR2 SVGAGI (reference sequence). CDR3 coding DNA: TGTGCCAGCTCCAGATCGAGTAGCACAGATACGCAGTATTTT. Its translation is CASSRSSSTDTQYF.

This rearrangement joins TRBV10-3 to TRBJ2-7, with 10 bases aligning to TRBD2. V trimming: 0 bases; J trimming: 6 bases; junction bases outside the gene matches: 5. The germline V gene encodes CDR1 ENHRY and CDR2 SYGVKD. The CDR3 is 15 amino acids. The CDR3 sequence is CAISESRLAGAEQYF. The CDR3 DNA is TGTGCCATCAGTGAGTCGAGGCTAGCGGGAGCCGAGCAGTACTTC.

This clonotype was detected a few times. The rearrangement links TRBV7-8 to TRBJ1-5; D call uncertain. V lost 6 bases and J 5 bases, leaving 8 bases between the germline ends. Germline-derived CDR1 and CDR2 are SGHVS and FQNEAQ. This CDR3 is built from 12 residues. The CDR3 spells CASSLPDQPQHF. Here the CDR3 DNA reads TGTGCCAGCAGTTTACCCGATCAGCCCCAGCATTTT.

V gene TRBV12-3 or TRBV12-4 combines with J gene TRBJ2-6, with no clear D. The CDR3 spans 15 residues. V was clipped by 10 bases and J by 0 bases, with 13 bases between them. CDR3 amino acids: CATGQGASGANVLTF. The CDR3 DNA reads TGTGCCACCGGCCAAGGAGCCTCTGGGGCCAACGTCCTGACTTTC.

The rearrangement joins TRBV7-9 to TRBJ1-1; the D is unclear. Germline lookup yields CDR1 SEHNR and CDR2 FQNEAQ (reference sequence). Trimming pared 5 bases from V and 7 bases from J, leaving 14 bases between. This CDR3 has 13 amino acids. This CDR3 reads CASSIPPGFEAFF. DNA of the CDR3: TGTGCCAGCAGCATACCTCCGGGCTTTGAAGCTTTCTTT. The full variable domain, its missing parts supplied by reference TRBV7-9 and TRBJ1-1, is DTGVSQNPRHKITKRGQNVTFRCDPISEHNRLYWYRQTLGQGPEFLTYFQNEAQLEKSRLLSDRFSAERPKGSFSTLEIQRTEQGDSAMYLCASSIPPGFEAFFGQGTRLTVV.

The V and J genes are TRBV6-5 and TRBJ2-7, with D possibly TRBD2 on 5 matching bases. V was shortened by 9 bases and J by 3 bases, with 12 bases between the two germline ends. This CDR3 comprises 12 residues. Germline-derived CDR1 and CDR2 are MNHEY and SVGAGI. Here the CDR3 reads CASTGMGYEQYF. Written as DNA, the CDR3 is TGTGCCAGTACCGGGATGGGCTACGAGCAGTACTTC.

The chain uses TRBV30 and TRBJ1-2; tentative D call: TRBD1 (6 bases). Between the trimmed V and J ends, which lost 4 bases and 8 bases, there was a span of 11 bases. The CDR3 is 11 amino acids. Germline-derived CDR1 and CDR2 are GTSNPN and SVGIG (reference sequence). The CDR3: CAWTLGGGYTF. As DNA, the CDR3 is TGTGCCTGGACCTTGGGGGGCGGCTACACCTTC.

The gene calls are TRBV10-3 and TRBJ2-7, with 11 bases lining up with TRBD2. CDR1 is ENHRY and CDR2 is SYGVKD in the germline V gene. Trimming at V came to 6 bases and at J to 2 bases, leaving 3 bases not matched to a gene. The length of the CDR3 is 14 residues. The CDR3 DNA is TGTGCCATCAGAGGACTAGCGGGTACCTACGAGCAGTACTTC. Residues: CAIRGLAGTYEQYF.

The V and J genes are TRBV19 and TRBJ2-7; 9 nucleotides align to TRBD1. This CDR3 contains 16 residues. Germline V gene sequence: CDR1 LNHDA, CDR2 SQIVND (reference sequence). V dropped 4 bases and J dropped 2; count of bases not matched to a gene: 9. Here the CDR3 reads CASSTGAGTGTYEQYF. The CDR3 DNA reads as TGTGCCAGTAGTACGGGAGCCGGGACAGGGACCTACGAGCAGTACTTC.

The chain uses TRBV27 and TRBJ1-5; D is unresolved. The CDR3 contains 14 residues. V gave up 4 bases and J gave up 3 bases, with 10 bases separating them. Germline V gene lookup returns CDR1 MNHEY and CDR2 SMNVEV (reference sequence). Written as DNA, the CDR3 is TGTGCCAGCAGTTCCACCTGGCCCAATCAGCCCCAGCATTTT. Translating gives CASSSTWPNQPQHF.

V and J are TRBV5-1 and TRBJ1-2; tentatively, D is TRBD1 (5 bases). This CDR3 region has 13 residues. Trimming took off 0 bases at V and 6 bases at J, with 9 bases between the two ends. From germline, CDR1 is SGHRS and CDR2 YFSETQ. The CDR3 region has the DNA TGCGCCAGCAGCTTGGCAGGACATAATGGCTACACCTTC. It encodes CASSLAGHNGYTF.

V gene TRBV6-2 or TRBV6-3 combines with J gene TRBJ1-1; D possibly corresponds to TRBD1 (6 bases). The V end lost 6 bases, the J end lost 5 bases, and 16 bases lay between the germline ends. Germline V gives CDR1 MNHEY, CDR2 SVGEGT. This CDR3 region has 14 residues. CDR3 nucleotides: TGTGCCAGCAGCCCAAAGGGGGGGCGGACTGAAGCTTTCTTT. Its protein is CASSPKGGRTEAFF.